The following is a T cell receptor (beta chain) sequence with its context. What it binds is not known. The data derive from a study of T cell responses to AZD1222 COVID-19 vaccine. At the level of the study: Second doses that came at about 4 or about 12 weeks were put together. Whole-study findings and limits: All repertoire sampling was performed exclusively after the peak T cell response. There were mostly white British donors and more females than males, and clonal diversity was possibly underestimated. Of spike-specific TCRs, nearly half reportedly target regions left unmutated in variants.

The protocol was immunoSEQ multiplex PCR, while the TCRdb copy is restricted to in-frame clones and leaves out a portion. The sample lists approximately 110,000 clones, around 93% occurring once. J gave up 3 bases and V 0 bases, and 2 bases lay outside the gene matches. Germline assignment: CDR1 SGHNT and CDR2 YYREEE (reference sequence). The CDR3 is 15 residues long. This specimen was peripheral blood, taken on day 0 of AZD1222 vaccination. The sequence was collected from an adult in good health. The chain recombines TRBV5-4 with TRBJ1-4; TRBD1 aligns across 7 bases. The CDR3 DNA sequence: TGTGCCAGCAGCTTGGAGGGGGCTGCTAATGAAAAACTGTTTTTT. Translating it yields CASSLEGAANEKLFF.